Below, 19 T cell receptor beta chains from the same sample are listed, as sequenced in a study of neurological immune-mediated disorders. TCRdb re-derived calls from the 5' RACE reads in MiXCR, one entry per CDR3 protein. This sample carries 30,000 to 45,000 distinct CDR3 sequences, around 10% of them seen once, and the ten largest clones take around 7%. Sequencing was performed on PBMCs. The receptors were sampled from a woman in her 30s with HTLV-1-associated myelopathy (HAM/TSP).

This clonotype was seen ten or more times. The chain links TRBV20-1 to TRBJ2-1; D perhaps matches TRBD2 (7 bases). This CDR3 contains 15 residues. V was clipped by 0 bases and J by 2 bases, with 11 bases between them. The germline gives CDR1 DFQATT, CDR2 SNEGSKA (reference sequence). The CDR3 spells CSARETGGPYNEQFF. CDR3 nucleotides: TGCAGTGCTAGAGAGACGGGGGGCCCCTACAATGAGCAGTTCTTC.

This clonotype was seen ten or more times. This chain links TRBV20-1 with TRBJ1-5; D not certain. Per germline, CDR1 DFQATT and CDR2 SNEGSKA (reference sequence). The CDR3 runs 13 residues. V was cut by 6 bases and J by 3 bases, with 12 bases left in between. In nucleotides, the CDR3 is TGCAGTGCCGGCGGCAGGAACAATCAGCCCCAGCATTTT. Translated, it gives CSAGGRNNQPQHF.

This clonotype occurred many times. V is TRBV7-2 and J is TRBJ2-7; D might be TRBD1 (5 bases). This CDR3 is built from 15 residues. The V gene's germline CDR1 is SGHTA and CDR2 FQGNSA. The V end was cut by 1 base, the J end by 4 bases, with 14 bases between. The CDR3 loop is CASSLGSGMSYEQYF. CDR3 nucleotide sequence: TGTGCCAGCAGCTTAGGGTCAGGGATGTCTTACGAGCAGTACTTC.

This clonotype was seen ten or more times. J is TRBJ1-2 and V is TRBV20-1, with a tentative D call TRBD1 (5 bases). V lost 3 bases and J lost 5, with 22 bases in between. The germline gives CDR1 DFQATT, CDR2 SNEGSKA (reference sequence). CDR3 size: 16 residues. The CDR3 DNA reads TGCAGTGCTAGCCCGGGACCATCGGGGTTTAATTATGGCTACACCTTC. Protein: CSASPGPSGFNYGYTF.

This clonotype was counted many times. The genes are TRBV20-1 and TRBJ2-3; possibly TRBD2 for D (6 bases). This CDR3 spans 14 amino acids. Deletions cut 1 base from V and 5 bases from J, with 13 bases between. Germline CDR1 and CDR2: DFQATT and SNEGSKA (reference sequence). DNA of the CDR3: TGCAGTGCTAGAGGGGCGGGAAGTGGAGATACGCAGTATTTT. Protein product: CSARGAGSGDTQYF.

In this sample, this clonotype turned up many times. The V call is TRBV20-1, the J call TRBJ1-1; no reliable D call. Per germline, CDR1 DFQATT and CDR2 SNEGSKA (reference sequence). The CDR3 spans 12 residues. CDR3 in amino acids: CSGNQADPGAFF. CDR3 DNA sequence: TGCAGCGGCAATCAGGCGGATCCTGGGGCTTTCTTT.

This clonotype was detected ten times or more. The chain employs TRBV24-1 and TRBJ2-3, with a possible D match to TRBD1 (5 bases). The CDR3 contains 14 residues. Germline V CDR1 and CDR2: KGHDR, SFDVKD. V lost 3 bases to trimming and J lost 5 bases, with 11 bases between them. This CDR3 reads CATSDPGKGDTQYF. For the CDR3, the DNA is TGTGCCACCAGTGATCCAGGGAAAGGAGATACGCAGTATTTT.

At least ten counts were recorded for this clonotype. The chain carries TRBV29-1 and TRBJ2-7; D unresolved. The V gene lost 4 bases and the J gene lost 0 bases, with 13 bases spanning the gap. Germline V lookup: CDR1 SQVTM, CDR2 ANQGSEA. The CDR3 extends over 14 amino acids. CDR3 region: CSVVAARSSYEQYF. As DNA, the CDR3 is TGCAGCGTTGTCGCAGCACGCAGCTCCTACGAGCAGTACTTC.

This clonotype was detected many times. This chain connects TRBV7-9 to TRBJ1-5, with D uncertain. Germline values: CDR1 SEHNR, CDR2 FQNEAQ (reference sequence). V was trimmed by 5 bases and J by 4 bases, leaving 6 bases between them. This CDR3 is built from 12 residues. CDR3 region: CASSHPNQPQHF. The CDR3 DNA is TGTGCCAGCAGCCACCCTAATCAGCCCCAGCATTTT.

At least ten counts were recorded for this clonotype. The chain links TRBV4-2 to TRBJ2-2; TRBD2 aligns across 10 bases. Looked up from germline, CDR1 is LGHNA and CDR2 is YNFKEQ. J was trimmed by 7 bases and V by 4 bases; bases with no gene match: 12. There are 17 residues in the CDR3. CDR3 sequence (DNA): TGTGCCAGCAGCCTCGAGGGTCTAGCGGGGGTAAACGGGGAGCTGTTTTTT. It encodes CASSLEGLAGVNGELFF.

This clonotype was observed at least ten times. V usage is TRBV29-1 and J usage is TRBJ1-2, with 7 bases lining up with TRBD1. This CDR3 is 13 amino acids long. Germline V gives CDR1 SQVTM, CDR2 ANQGSEA. The J segment lost 8 bases and the V segment lost 7 bases, leaving 13 bases of the junction unmatched. CDR3 in DNA: TGCAGCGCTGACGAACGGGACAGCTTAGGCTACACCTTC. Its translation: CSADERDSLGYTF. Together with reference TRBV29-1 and TRBJ1-2, the CDR3 gives the full variable domain: SAVISQKPSRDICQRGTSLTIQCQVDSQVTMMFWYRQQPGQSLTLIATANQGSEATYESGFVIDKFPISRPNLTFSTLTVSNMSPEDSSIYLCSADERDSLGYTFGSGTRLTVV.

This clonotype was detected ten times or more. This CDR3 is CASSPGFVHNEQFF. CDR3 DNA sequence: TGTGCCAGCAGCCCGGGCTTTGTGCACAATGAGCAGTTCTTC. V gene TRBV7-2 combines with J gene TRBJ2-1; D is uncertain. Germline V gene lookup returns CDR1 SGHTA and CDR2 FQGNSA. The CDR3 runs 14 residues. The V end was cut by 5 bases, the J end by 5 bases, with 13 bases between.

This clonotype was observed at least ten times. This sequence joins TRBV7-9 and TRBJ2-7; D gene uncertain. Trimming removed 5 bases at V and 3 bases at J, with 5 bases between. CDR3 length: 11 residues. Per the germline V gene, CDR1 is SEHNR and CDR2 is FQNEAQ (reference sequence). For the CDR3, the DNA is TGTGCCAGCAGCCTGAGCTACGAGCAGTACTTC. Residues: CASSLSYEQYF.

This clonotype came up many times. The V call is TRBV20-1, the J call TRBJ1-6; D is undetermined. V was trimmed by 6 bases and J by 0 bases, leaving 15 bases between them. The CDR3 is 16 residues long. The germline V gene has CDR1 DFQATT and CDR2 SNEGSKA (reference sequence). The CDR3 loop reads CSAQERGSSYNSPLHF. CDR3 bases: TGCAGTGCCCAAGAACGGGGAAGCTCCTATAATTCACCCCTCCACTTT.

This clonotype came up many times. For the CDR3, the DNA is TGCGCCAGCAGCTTAGACAGTTCAAGCTCCTACGAGCAGTACTTC. It translates to CASSLDSSSSYEQYF. This chain links TRBV5-1 with TRBJ2-7; TRBD1 might be the D (5 bases). The CDR3 is 15 residues long. Germline V gene lookup returns CDR1 SGHRS and CDR2 YFSETQ. With 2 bases removed from V and 0 bases from J, the gap between germline ends came to 12 bases. The full variable domain, completed using reference TRBV5-1 and TRBJ2-7, is KAGVTQTPRYLIKTRGQQVTLSCSPISGHRSVSWYQQTPGQGLQFLFEYFSETQRNKGNFPGRFSGRQFSNSRSEMNVSTLELGDSALYLCASSLDSSSSYEQYFGPGTRLTVT.

This clonotype was counted at least ten times. The chain recombines TRBV30 with TRBJ2-2; D not resolved. In germline, CDR1 is GTSNPN, CDR2 SVGIG (reference sequence). V was cut by 0 bases and J by 5 bases, with 4 bases left in between. The CDR3 extends over 12 amino acids. The CDR3 DNA follows: TGTGCCTGGAGTGTAGCGACCGGGGAGCTGTTTTTT. It translates to CAWSVATGELFF.

There are many counts of this clonotype. The chain uses TRBV5-1 and TRBJ1-1, with a weak D call TRBD1 (5 bases). The germline gives CDR1 SGHRS, CDR2 YFSETQ. Trimming pared 4 bases from V and 2 bases from J, leaving 15 bases between. The CDR3 totals 15 residues. The CDR3 coding sequence is TGCGCCAGCAGCCCTGGGGGGGGACGAAACACTGAAGCTTTCTTT. Its protein is CASSPGGGRNTEAFF.

This clonotype was seen at least ten times. The chain uses TRBV6-5 and TRBJ1-3, with 7 nucleotides matching TRBD1. Germline V gene sequence: CDR1 MNHEY, CDR2 SVGAGI. Unmatched junction bases numbered 1, after V lost 2 bases and J lost 0 bases. This CDR3 region has 15 residues. CDR3 sequence: CASSYGDSSGNTIYF. DNA for the CDR3: TGTGCCAGCAGTTACGGGGACAGCTCTGGAAACACCATATATTTT.

There are many counts of this clonotype. The rearrangement uses TRBV5-5 and TRBJ1-1; 9 bases are shared with TRBD1. The CDR3 has 15 amino acids. Germline V gene data show CDR1 as SGHKS and CDR2 as YYEKEE (reference sequence). Trimming removed 4 bases from V and 2 bases from J; junction bases left unmatched: 6. The CDR3 protein is CASSHGTGINTEAFF. DNA of the CDR3: TGTGCCAGCAGCCACGGGACAGGGATTAACACTGAAGCTTTCTTT.